Following are 9 T cell receptor beta chains from one sample sequenced in a study of blood T cells in healthy people across ages. Alongside a J-beta primer mix, a sample-barcoded 5' primer served in a second PCR lasting 7 to 11 cycles. MiXCR was run by TCRdb on the 5' RACE reads, yielding one entry per CDR3 protein. The repertoire consists of approximately 800,000 distinct CDR3 sequences, with 25% occurring once and the leading ten covering 3% to 4.5%. These same data were also listed under a study on T cells of mothers and their children.

Source material: blood. These receptors came from a boy aged 5-17 years in good health.

The chain employs TRBV5-5 and TRBJ2-3, with D hard to call. Trimming took 6 bases from V and 3 from J, leaving 11 bases between them. Germline loops: CDR1 SGHKS, CDR2 YYEKEE (reference sequence). The CDR3 covers 13 residues. Here the CDR3 reads CASIPTATDTQYF. CDR3 DNA sequence: TGTGCCAGCATCCCGACGGCTACAGATACGCAGTATTTT.

This clonotype was seen more than once but under ten times. The chain recombines TRBV15 with TRBJ1-1; D not certain. This CDR3 is 16 amino acids long. V lost 5 bases and J lost 1, with 17 bases in between. Germline CDR1 LNHNV, CDR2 YYDKDF (reference sequence). The CDR3 DNA sequence: TGTGCCACCAGCGGAATCTGGACGAGCTCGAACACTGAAGCTTTCTTT. Protein: CATSGIWTSSNTEAFF.

This clonotype was observed a few times. This chain links TRBV6-5 with TRBJ1-4, with D perhaps matching TRBD1 (5 bases). The V end lost 2 bases, the J end lost 0 bases, and 13 bases lay between the germline ends. The CDR3 runs 17 residues. Germline CDR1 is MNHEY and CDR2 is SVGAGI. The CDR3 spells CASSYRTGSATNEKLFF. The CDR3 coding sequence is TGTGCCAGCAGTTACCGCACAGGCTCGGCAACTAATGAAAAACTGTTTTTT.

The sample holds a few counts of this clonotype. The V gene is TRBV29-1, the J gene TRBJ2-7; D might be TRBD1 or TRBD2, each matching 5 bases. V lost 7 bases to trimming and J lost 1 base, with 23 bases between them. The CDR3 covers 16 residues. Germline CDR1 is SQVTM and CDR2 is ANQGSEA. In DNA, the CDR3 is TGCAGCGCGCAGGGATTTCCGGCGGGCGAATCCTACGAGCAGTACTTC. It specifies CSAQGFPAGESYEQYF.

The rearrangement joins TRBV18 to TRBJ2-3, with TRBD2 identical over 9 bases. The V gene end was trimmed by 2 bases and the J gene end by 10 bases; junction bases not matched to a gene: 4. This CDR3 has 13 amino acids. Germline CDR1 is KGHSH and CDR2 is LQKENI. The CDR3 DNA is TGTGCCAGCTCACCAACGGGACTAGCAGCGCAGTATTTT. This codes for CASSPTGLAAQYF. Complete variable domain (other parts from reference TRBV18 and TRBJ2-3): NAGVMQNPRHLVRRRGQEARLRCSPMKGHSHVYWYRQLPEEGLKFMVYLQKENIIDESGMPKERFSAEFPKEGPSILRIQQVVRGDSAAYFCASSPTGLAAQYFGPGTRLTVL.

This clonotype came up a few times. The chain has TRBV28 and TRBJ1-2; no clear D. The germline CDR1 and CDR2 sequences are MDHEN and SYDVKM. The CDR3 has 16 amino acids. V shed 5 bases and J shed 4 bases, with 20 bases lying between them. The CDR3 protein is CASSPIRAPDTYGYTF. Here the CDR3 DNA reads TGTGCCAGCAGTCCCATCCGGGCCCCCGATACCTATGGCTACACCTTC.

The genes are TRBV4-3 and TRBJ2-5; 11 bases fit TRBD2. Trimming removed 1 base from V and 2 bases from J; junction bases left unmatched: 15. CDR1 LGHNA and CDR2 YSLEER come from the germline V gene. The CDR3 is 20 residues long. DNA for the CDR3: TGCGCCAGCAGCCAAGTTTGGGCCGGGACTAGCGGATTTACTCAAGAGACCCAGTACTTC. Translation: CASSQVWAGTSGFTQETQYF.

With respect to this clonotype: Because it lacks the conserved phenylalanine or tryptophan at the end, this CDR3 is likely a read error. The chain couples TRBV4-3 to TRBJ1-3; weak D call: TRBD1 (5 bases). The V gene's germline CDR1 is LGHNA and CDR2 YSLEER. CDR3 length: 16 amino acids. Trimming removed 0 bases from V and 7 bases from J, with 16 bases in between. The CDR3 sequence: CASSQDVERDLNTIYL. The CDR3 DNA follows: TGCGCCAGCAGCCAAGATGTGGAGAGGGACCTGAACACCATATATTTG.

The chain uses TRBV29-1 and TRBJ2-3; no reliable D call. Germline V gives CDR1 SQVTM, CDR2 ANQGSEA. This CDR3 has 11 amino acids. Trimming removed 4 bases from V and 5 bases from J, with 7 bases in between. DNA of the CDR3: TGCAGCGTTGTGCTTCAAGATACGCAGTATTTT. Protein sequence: CSVVLQDTQYF.